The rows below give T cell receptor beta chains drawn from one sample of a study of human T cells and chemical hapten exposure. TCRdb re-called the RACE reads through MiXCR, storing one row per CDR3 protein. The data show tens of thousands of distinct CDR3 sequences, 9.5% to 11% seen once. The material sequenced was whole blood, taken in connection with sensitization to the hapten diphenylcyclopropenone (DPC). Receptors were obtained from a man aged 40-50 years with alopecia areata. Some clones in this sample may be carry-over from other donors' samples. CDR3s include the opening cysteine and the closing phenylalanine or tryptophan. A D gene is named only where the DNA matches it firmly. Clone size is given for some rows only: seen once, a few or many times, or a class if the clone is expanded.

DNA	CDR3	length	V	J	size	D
TGTGCCAGCAGCTTCCCAGTCGGGACAGGGCCAGATACGCAGTATTTT	CASSFPVGTGPDTQYF	16	TRBV7-9	TRBJ2-3	.	TRBD1
TGCAGCGTTGGACAGGTTGAAGCTTTCTTT	CSVGQVEAFF	10	TRBV29-1	TRBJ1-1	.	.
TGTGCCAGCAGTTTGGGGAATTCGAACACTGAAGCTTTCTTT	CASSLGNSNTEAFF	14	TRBV12-3/TRBV12-4	TRBJ1-1	few	.
TGTGCCAGCAGCTTACCCCGAGGAGATAACTATGGCTACACCTTC	CASSLPRGDNYGYTF	15	TRBV5-4	TRBJ1-2	.	.
TGTGCCAGCAGCCAAGATAATGGGGCGTATGGCTACACCTTC	CASSQDNGAYGYTF	14	TRBV3-1	TRBJ1-2	.	.
TGTGCCAGCAGTCGCGGGACAGGGAGTGGAAACACCATATATTTT	CASSRGTGSGNTIYF	15	TRBV6-5	TRBJ1-3	few	TRBD1
TGTGCCAGCAGTTTTTACAGCCCTACTCAGTGGACTGAAGCTTTCTTT	CASSFYSPTQWTEAFF	16	TRBV12-3/TRBV12-4	TRBJ1-1	many	.
TGTGCCAGCAGTTACCGGGGCCCCCCGCTAGCGGCCCCCTATACGCAGTATTTT	CASSYRGPPLAAPYTQYF	18	TRBV6-5	TRBJ2-3	few	TRBD2
TGTGCCAGCAGTCTCAATAGCGGGTTTGGGTACAATGAGCAGTTCTTC	CASSLNSGFGYNEQFF	16	TRBV12-3/TRBV12-4	TRBJ2-1	.	TRBD2
TGCGCCAGTGCGGGGGGGGGCACAGATACGCAGTATTTT	CASAGGGTDTQYF	13	TRBV4-3	TRBJ2-3	.	TRBD2
TGCAGCGTTGAAAAGGACGGTACCTACGAGCAGTACTTC	CSVEKDGTYEQYF	13	TRBV29-1	TRBJ2-7	.	.
TGTGCCAGCCGTTTAGCGGTGGCCTACAATGAGCAGTTCTTC	CASRLAVAYNEQFF	14	TRBV6-2/TRBV6-3	TRBJ2-1	.	.
TGTGCCAGCAGCCCGATACAAACAGGGGCTCAGCCCCAGCATTTT	CASSPIQTGAQPQHF	15	TRBV28	TRBJ1-5	.	TRBD1
TGTGCCACCGGCCAGGGGGCCGGGACCCAGTACTTC	CATGQGAGTQYF	12	TRBV24-1	TRBJ2-5	many	TRBD1
TGTGCCAGTAGTATACAGGGCTCCGGGGAGCTGTTTTTT	CASSIQGSGELFF	13	TRBV19	TRBJ2-2	few	.
TGTGCCTGGAGAGGACAGGGGGAGGGTGGCTACACCTTC	CAWRGQGEGGYTF	13	TRBV30	TRBJ1-2	few	TRBD1
TGTGCCAGCTGGTACAGGGAGGACTCACCCCTCCACTTT	CASWYREDSPLHF	13	TRBV28	TRBJ1-6	.	.
TGTGCCAGCTCACGAGGTCTAGCGCAGGTGGCAGATACGCAGTATTTT	CASSRGLAQVADTQYF	16	TRBV18	TRBJ2-3	few	.
TGTGCCAGCAGTTTATGGAGGACAGTTGACCACGAGCAGTACTTC	CASSLWRTVDHEQYF	15	TRBV28	TRBJ2-7	few	.
TGTGCCAGCAGTGATCCACGTGGACGCGGCAATCAGCCCCAGCATTTT	CASSDPRGRGNQPQHF	16	TRBV2	TRBJ1-5	few	.
TGTGCCAGTAGTATAGATCGGGCAGTAAACTATGGCTACACCTTC	CASSIDRAVNYGYTF	15	TRBV19	TRBJ1-2	few	.